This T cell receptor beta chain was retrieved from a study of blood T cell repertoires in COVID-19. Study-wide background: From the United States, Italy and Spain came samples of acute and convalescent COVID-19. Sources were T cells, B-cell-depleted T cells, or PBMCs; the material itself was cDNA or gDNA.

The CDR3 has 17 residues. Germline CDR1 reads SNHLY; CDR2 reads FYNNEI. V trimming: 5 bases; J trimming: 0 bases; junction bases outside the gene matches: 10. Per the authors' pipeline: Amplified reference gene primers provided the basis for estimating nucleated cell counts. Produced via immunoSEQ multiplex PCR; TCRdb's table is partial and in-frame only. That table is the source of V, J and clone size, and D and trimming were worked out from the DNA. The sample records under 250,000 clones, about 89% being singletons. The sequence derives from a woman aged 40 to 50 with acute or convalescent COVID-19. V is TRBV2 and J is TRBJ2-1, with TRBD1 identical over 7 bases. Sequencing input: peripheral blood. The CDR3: CASSLGGAGGSYNEQFF. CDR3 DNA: TGTGCCAGCAGTCTTGGTGGGGCAGGGGGCTCCTACAATGAGCAGTTCTTC. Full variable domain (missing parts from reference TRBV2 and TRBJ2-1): EPEVTQTPSHQVTQMGQEVILRCVPISNHLYFYWYRQILGQKVEFLVSFYNNEISEKSEIFDDQFSVERPDGSNFTLKIRSTKLEDSAMYFCASSLGGAGGSYNEQFFGPGTRLTVL.